The clone carrying this T cell receptor beta chain has just a few counts. Its antigen is unidentified. The time point was: newly diagnosed GD, antithyroid drugs for less than 3 months. Preparation of the TCR library used RNA extracted from PBMCs. TCR beta libraries were built with iRepertoire HTBI primers and Arm-PCR of CDR3 regions. TCRdb re-derived calls from the multiplex PCR reads in MiXCR, one entry per CDR3 protein. In the table there are 400,000 to 500,000 distinct CDR3 sequences, over 15% of which are singletons. The data stem from a study of regulatory T cells in long-lasting Graves disease. Study in general: Antithyroid drug exposure in newly diagnosed Graves' patients had lasted under 3 months.

Study findings and constraints: Lower TCR diversity characterized persistent Graves' patients relative to newly diagnosed patients. Persistent disease samples used TRBV28, TRBJ1-2 and TRBJ2-5 preferentially.

V was trimmed by 4 bases and J by 1 base, leaving 19 bases between them. CDR1 SQVTM and CDR2 ANQGSEA come from the germline V gene. This CDR3 has 17 residues. The same specimen was also included in a second study, on T cells in Graves' hyperthyroidism and ophthalmopathy. From that second work: Clinical symptoms, serum thyroxine, TRAb, thyroid ultrasound and orbital computed tomography informed diagnoses.

This TCR came from a woman aged 18 to 35 with Graves disease. Sequencing used peripheral blood mononuclear cells (PBMCs), obtained at new diagnosis, from a patient treated with antithyroid drugs. The gene calls are TRBV29-1 and TRBJ1-4; a possible D gene is TRBD1 (5 bases). The CDR3 DNA reads as TGCAGCGTTGGCGAACCTGGACGGGGGAGAACTAATGAAAAACTGTTTTTT. This translates into CSVGEPGRGRTNEKLFF.